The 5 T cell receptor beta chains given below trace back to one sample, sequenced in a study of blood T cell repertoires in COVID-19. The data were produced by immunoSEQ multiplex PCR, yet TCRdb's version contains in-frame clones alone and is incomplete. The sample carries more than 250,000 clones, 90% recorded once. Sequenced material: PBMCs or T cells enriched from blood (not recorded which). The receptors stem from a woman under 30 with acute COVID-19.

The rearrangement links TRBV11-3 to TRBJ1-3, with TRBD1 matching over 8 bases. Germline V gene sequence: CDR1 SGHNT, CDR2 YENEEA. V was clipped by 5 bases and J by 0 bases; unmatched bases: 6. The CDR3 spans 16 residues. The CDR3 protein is CASSLTGANSGNTIYF. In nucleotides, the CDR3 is TGTGCCAGCAGCCTGACAGGGGCGAACTCTGGAAACACCATATATTTT. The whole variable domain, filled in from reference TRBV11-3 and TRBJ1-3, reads EAGVVQSPRYKIIEKKQPVAFWCNPISGHNTLYWYLQNLGQGPELLIRYENEEAVDDSQLPKDRFSAERLKGVDSTLKIQPAELGDSAVYLCASSLTGANSGNTIYFGEGSWLTVV.

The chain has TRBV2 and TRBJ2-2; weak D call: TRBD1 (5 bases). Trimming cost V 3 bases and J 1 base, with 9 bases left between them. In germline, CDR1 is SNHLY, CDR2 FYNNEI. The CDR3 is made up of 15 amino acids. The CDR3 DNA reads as TGTGCCAGCAGTGACAGGGTTCTGAACACCGGGGAGCTGTTTTTT. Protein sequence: CASSDRVLNTGELFF.

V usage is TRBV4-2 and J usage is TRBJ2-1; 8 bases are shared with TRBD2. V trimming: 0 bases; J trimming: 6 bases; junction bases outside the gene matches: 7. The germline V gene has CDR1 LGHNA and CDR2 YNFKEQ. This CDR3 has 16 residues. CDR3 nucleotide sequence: TGTGCCAGCAGCCAAGAGGCCAGCGGGAGTCCCAATGAGCAGTTCTTC. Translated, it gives CASSQEASGSPNEQFF.

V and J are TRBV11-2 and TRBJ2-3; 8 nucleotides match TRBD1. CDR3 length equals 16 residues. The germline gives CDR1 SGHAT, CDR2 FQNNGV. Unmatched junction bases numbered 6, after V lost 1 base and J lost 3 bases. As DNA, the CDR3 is TGTGCCAGCAGCTTAGGGACAGGGAACCCAACAGATACGCAGTATTTT. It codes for CASSLGTGNPTDTQYF.

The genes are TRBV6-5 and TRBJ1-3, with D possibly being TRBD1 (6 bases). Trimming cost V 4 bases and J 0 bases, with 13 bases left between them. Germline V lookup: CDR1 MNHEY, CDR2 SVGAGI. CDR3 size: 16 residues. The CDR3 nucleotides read TGTGCCAGCAGTTTAGGACAGATAAGCTCTGGAAACACCATATATTTT. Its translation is CASSLGQISSGNTIYF.